These 5 T cell receptor beta chains came from one sample sequenced in a study of blood T cell repertoires in COVID-19 (dated by TCRdb to the early 2020s). Library creation used the immunoSEQ multiplex PCR assay. Imported from immuneACCESS, the table was reduced by TCRdb to in-frame sequences with V and J called. These copies leave out some clones; in studies compared against another copy, an unresolved V gene accounts for under half, and the cause of the remainder is not known. The sample includes roughly 120,000 clones, with approximately 89% observed a single time. Less than 3.5% of the sample belongs to the ten largest clones. Sequencing was performed on peripheral blood. All receptors derive from a woman aged 80 or over with COVID-19, enrolled during active disease.

This sequence joins TRBV5-1 and TRBJ2-7; 10 nucleotides align to TRBD2. The CDR3 is 14 residues long. V was pared by 5 bases and J by 5 bases, with 7 bases of the junction left unmatched. The germline CDR1 and CDR2 sequences are SGHRS and YFSETQ. CDR3 loop: CASSASGSTDEQYF. CDR3 DNA sequence: TGCGCCAGCAGTGCTAGCGGGAGTACCGACGAGCAGTACTTC. The entire variable domain, with the rest obtained from reference TRBV5-1 and TRBJ2-7, is as follows: KAGVTQTPRYLIKTRGQQVTLSCSPISGHRSVSWYQQTPGQGLQFLFEYFSETQRNKGNFPGRFSGRQFSNSRSEMNVSTLELGDSALYLCASSASGSTDEQYFGPGTRLTVT.

The chain has TRBV28 and TRBJ2-7, with D unresolved. CDR3 size: 15 residues. V was clipped by 4 bases and J by 0 bases, with 13 bases between them. The V gene's germline CDR1 is MDHEN and CDR2 SYDVKM. The CDR3 region has the DNA TGTGCCAGCAGTTCCCCAGGCGCGAGCTCCTACGAGCAGTACTTC. The encoded protein is CASSSPGASSYEQYF.

The chain couples TRBV29-1 to TRBJ2-1; the match to TRBD2 covers 9 bases. Per germline, CDR1 SQVTM and CDR2 ANQGSEA. CDR3 length: 14 amino acids. Trimming cost V 7 bases and J 4 bases; bases outside gene matches: 8. CDR3 bases: TGCAGCGCCACCAAGCGGGAGGCGTACAATGAGCAGTTCTTC. Translating it yields CSATKREAYNEQFF.

The chain is built from TRBV5-1 and TRBJ2-3, with 9 bases fitting TRBD2. The CDR3 extends over 16 amino acids. Germline loops: CDR1 SGHRS, CDR2 YFSETQ. J gave up 3 bases and V 3 bases, and 8 bases lay outside the gene matches. CDR3 DNA: TGCGCCAGCAGCTGGCGTCCAGCGGGAGGAACAGATACGCAGTATTTT. It codes for CASSWRPAGGTDTQYF.

The chain carries TRBV20-1 and TRBJ2-2, with 11 bases fitting TRBD2. With 3 bases clipped from V and 6 bases from J, the junction kept 3 bases outside the gene matches. The CDR3 spans 14 residues. Per germline, CDR1 DFQATT and CDR2 SNEGSKA (reference sequence). DNA of the CDR3: TGCAGTGCTAGTGGGACTAGCGGAGCCGGGGAGCTGTTTTTT. Translation gives CSASGTSGAGELFF.